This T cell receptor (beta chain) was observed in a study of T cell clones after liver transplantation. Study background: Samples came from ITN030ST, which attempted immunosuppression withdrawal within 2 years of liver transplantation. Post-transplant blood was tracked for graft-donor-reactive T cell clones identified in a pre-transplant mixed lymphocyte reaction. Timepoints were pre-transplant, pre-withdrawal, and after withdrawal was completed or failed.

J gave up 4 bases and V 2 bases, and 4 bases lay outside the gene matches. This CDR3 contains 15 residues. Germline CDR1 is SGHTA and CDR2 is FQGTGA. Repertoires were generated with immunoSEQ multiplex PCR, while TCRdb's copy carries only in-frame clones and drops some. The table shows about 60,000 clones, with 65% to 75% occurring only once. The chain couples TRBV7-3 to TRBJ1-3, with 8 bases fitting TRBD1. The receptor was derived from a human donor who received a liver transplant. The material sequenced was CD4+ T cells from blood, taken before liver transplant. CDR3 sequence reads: CASSLDRGKGNTIYF. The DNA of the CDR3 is TGTGCCAGCAGCTTAGACAGGGGAAAAGGAAACACCATATATTTT.